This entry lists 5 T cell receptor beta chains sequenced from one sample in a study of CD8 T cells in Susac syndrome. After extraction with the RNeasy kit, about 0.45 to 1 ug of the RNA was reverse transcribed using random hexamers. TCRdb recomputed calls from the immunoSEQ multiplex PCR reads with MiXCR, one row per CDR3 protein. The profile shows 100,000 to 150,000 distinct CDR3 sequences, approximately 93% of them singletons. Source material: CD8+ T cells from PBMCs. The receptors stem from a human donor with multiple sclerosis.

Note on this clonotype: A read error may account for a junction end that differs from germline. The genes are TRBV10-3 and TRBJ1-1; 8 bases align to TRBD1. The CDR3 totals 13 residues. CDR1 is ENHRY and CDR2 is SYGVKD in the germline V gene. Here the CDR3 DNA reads TGTGCCGTCAGGGGGCAGGGAGTCACTGAAGCTTTCTTT. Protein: CAVRGQGVTEAFF.

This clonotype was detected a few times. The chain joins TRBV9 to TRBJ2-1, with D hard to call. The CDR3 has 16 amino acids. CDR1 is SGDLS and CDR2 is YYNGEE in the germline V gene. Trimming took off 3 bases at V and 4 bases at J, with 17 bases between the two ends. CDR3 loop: CASSGAELVEYNEQFF. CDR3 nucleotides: TGTGCCAGCAGCGGGGCGGAGCTAGTAGAATACAATGAGCAGTTCTTC. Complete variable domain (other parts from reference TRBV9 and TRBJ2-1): DSGVTQTPKHLITATGQRVTLRCSPRSGDLSVYWYQQSLDQGLQFLIQYYNGEERAKGNILERFSAQQFPDLHSELNLSSLELGDSALYFCASSGAELVEYNEQFFGPGTRLTVL.

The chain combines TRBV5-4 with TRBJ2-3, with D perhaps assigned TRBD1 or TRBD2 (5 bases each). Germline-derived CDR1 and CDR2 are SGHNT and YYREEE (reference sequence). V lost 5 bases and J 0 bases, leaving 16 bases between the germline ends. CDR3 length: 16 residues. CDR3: CASRYLLRDSTDTQYF. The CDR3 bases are TGTGCCAGCAGGTATTTACTCCGGGACAGCACAGATACGCAGTATTTT.

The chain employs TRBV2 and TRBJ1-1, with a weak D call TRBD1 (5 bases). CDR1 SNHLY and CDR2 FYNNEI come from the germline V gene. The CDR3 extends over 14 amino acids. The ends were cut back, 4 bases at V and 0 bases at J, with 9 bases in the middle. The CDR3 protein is CASSGEGLNTEAFF. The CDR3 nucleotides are TGTGCCAGCAGTGGGGAGGGGCTGAACACTGAAGCTTTCTTT. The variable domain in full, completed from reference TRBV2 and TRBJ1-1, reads EPEVTQTPSHQVTQMGQEVILRCVPISNHLYFYWYRQILGQKVEFLVSFYNNEISEKSEIFDDQFSVERPDGSNFTLKIRSTKLEDSAMYFCASSGEGLNTEAFFGQGTRLTVV.

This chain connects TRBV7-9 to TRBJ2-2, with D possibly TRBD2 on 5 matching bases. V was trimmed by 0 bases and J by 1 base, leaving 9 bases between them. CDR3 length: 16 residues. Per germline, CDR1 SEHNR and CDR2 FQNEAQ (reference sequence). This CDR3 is CASSLALRENTGELFF. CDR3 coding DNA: TGTGCCAGCAGCTTAGCCTTGAGGGAGAACACCGGGGAGCTGTTTTTT.